These 16 T cell receptor beta chains were sequenced from one sample in a study of blood T cells in healthy people across ages. Using a J-beta primer mix together with a sample-barcoded 5' primer, a second PCR was run for about 6 to 12 cycles. Via MiXCR, TCRdb re-called the 5' RACE reads, giving one row per CDR3 protein. This table has roughly 1,800,000 distinct CDR3 sequences, 49% appearing once. Sequencing was performed on blood. The receptors stem from a woman aged 35 to 49 in good health.

CDR3 protein: CASSLSSSYPETQFF. DNA for the CDR3: TGTGCCAGCAGTTTATCGAGCTCTTACCCAGAGACCCAGTTCTTC. This rearrangement joins TRBV27 to TRBJ2-1; D remains ambiguous. This CDR3 region has 15 residues. CDR1 and CDR2 from the germline V gene are MNHEY and SMNVEV (reference sequence). V was trimmed by 0 bases and J by 13 bases, leaving 19 bases between them.

The chain carries TRBV29-1 and TRBJ2-1, with 9 bases fitting TRBD1. CDR1 is SQVTM, CDR2 ANQGSEA, per germline. J gave up 1 base and V 3 bases, and 10 bases lay outside the gene matches. The CDR3 consists of 17 residues. The CDR3 coding sequence is TGCAGCGTTGAGGGATGGACAGGGGAAAAGTCCTACAATGAGCAGTTCTTC. This codes for CSVEGWTGEKSYNEQFF.

The chain links TRBV10-3 to TRBJ1-4; D unclear. Looked up from germline, CDR1 is ENHRY and CDR2 is SYGVKD. The CDR3 spans 16 residues. Trimming pared 2 bases from V and 5 bases from J, leaving 15 bases between. CDR3 sequence reads: CAISEVMEVANEKLFF. CDR3 coding DNA: TGTGCCATCAGTGAGGTGATGGAGGTGGCGAATGAAAAACTGTTTTTT.

CDR3 sequence: CASSLAVNLETQYF. CDR3 bases: TGTGCCAGCAGCTTAGCGGTCAACCTAGAGACCCAGTACTTC. The chain carries TRBV7-2 and TRBJ2-5; D is ambiguous. CDR1 is SGHTA and CDR2 is FQGNSA in the germline V gene. V lost 0 bases, J lost 4 bases, and 9 bases lay in between. This CDR3 contains 14 residues.

This clonotype was recorded many times. The gene calls are TRBV18 and TRBJ2-5; D unresolved. The length of the CDR3 is 15 residues. CDR1 KGHSH and CDR2 LQKENI come from the germline V gene. Trimming left V 0 bases short and J 2 bases short, with 10 bases between. The CDR3 protein is CASSPPVQLQETQYF. The CDR3 DNA sequence: TGTGCCAGCTCACCACCGGTTCAACTTCAAGAGACCCAGTACTTC.

Here the CDR3 reads CASSQDPPQEAGDGYTF. CDR3 DNA: TGTGCCAGCAGCCAAGATCCCCCCCAGGAGGCTGGAGATGGCTACACCTTC. This rearrangement joins TRBV4-2 to TRBJ1-2; D remains unclear. CDR3 length: 17 residues. The germline gives CDR1 LGHNA, CDR2 YNFKEQ. V was clipped by 0 bases and J by 6 bases, with 20 bases between them.

In its sample, this clonotype was seen a few times. This chain links TRBV20-1 with TRBJ2-4, with TRBD1 matching 8 bases. The DNA end is a closer match to TRBJ2-7, so the J assignment may be wrong. The CDR3 totals 13 residues. Germline V gene sequence: CDR1 DFQATT, CDR2 SNEGSKA (reference sequence). The CDR3, as DNA: TGCAGTGCGGCGGGACAGGTGAACTACGAGCAGTACTTC. It translates to CSAAGQVNYEQYF.

The chain carries TRBV5-1 and TRBJ1-4; D is unclear. The CDR3 loop spans 12 amino acids. The ends were cut back, 0 bases at V and 11 bases at J, with 8 bases in the middle. The germline V gene encodes CDR1 SGHRS and CDR2 YFSETQ. CDR3 residues: CASSLDARKLFF. The CDR3 DNA follows: TGCGCCAGCAGCTTGGACGCGAGGAAACTGTTTTTT.

The chain uses TRBV9 and TRBJ2-1, with D maybe TRBD2 (6 bases). V lost 3 bases to trimming and J lost 8 bases, with 18 bases between them. The CDR3 loop spans 15 amino acids. Germline CDR1 and CDR2: SGDLS and YYNGEE. CDR3 bases: TGTGCCAGCAGCGCTCCGGGACTGGAGCAATATGAGCAGTTCTTC. Translating it yields CASSAPGLEQYEQFF.

The chain has TRBV6-6 and TRBJ2-5; 8 positions agree with TRBD1. The end of the DNA fits TRBJ2-7 better, so the J call may be wrong. Germline CDR1 reads MNHNY; CDR2 reads SVGAGI (reference sequence). The CDR3 has 16 amino acids. DNA of the CDR3: TGTGCCAGCAGGCCACATCGGGACAGGTCGTTCCACGAGCAGTACTTC. This codes for CASRPHRDRSFHEQYF.

This CDR3 reads CASSFSTGTSDEQYF. The CDR3 DNA follows: TGTGCCAGCTCATTTAGTACCGGGACTAGCGATGAGCAGTACTTC. The chain is built from TRBV18 and TRBJ2-4, with 10 nucleotides matching TRBD2. After removal of 5 bases from V and 13 bases from J, the junction contained 14 bases not matched to a gene. The CDR3 contains 15 residues. CDR1 and CDR2 from the germline V gene are KGHSH and LQKENI.

This sequence joins TRBV3-1 and TRBJ2-1, with 9 bases aligning to TRBD2. V shed 0 bases, J shed 3 bases, and the junction held 12 bases outside the gene matches. CDR1 LGHDT and CDR2 YNNKEL come from the germline V gene (reference sequence). This CDR3 contains 19 residues. The chain's CDR3 is CASSQEPPAGGLHYNEQFF. CDR3 DNA: TGTGCCAGCAGCCAAGAACCCCCAGCGGGGGGCTTGCACTACAATGAGCAGTTCTTC.

The rearrangement links TRBV7-9 to TRBJ2-5; the D is unclear. Germline V gene data show CDR1 as SEHNR and CDR2 as FQNEAQ (reference sequence). The CDR3 is 16 residues long. V gave up 1 base and J gave up 5 bases, with 17 bases separating them. The CDR3 region has the DNA TGTGCCAGCAGCTTAGTCCCAGCGATACAAGGGGAGACCCAGTACTTC. Translated: CASSLVPAIQGETQYF.

In this sample, this clonotype turned up a few times. The chain employs TRBV4-1 and TRBJ1-6, with TRBD1 identical over 7 bases. Germline CDR1 reads MGHRA; CDR2 reads YSYEKL. The CDR3 runs 15 residues. With V trimmed by 2 bases and J by 8 bases, 6 bases remained unmatched. The CDR3 region is CASSQTGARDSPLHF. In nucleotides, the CDR3 is TGCGCCAGCAGCCAAACAGGGGCGAGAGATTCACCCCTCCACTTT.

The V call is TRBV5-1, the J call TRBJ2-7; 9 bases are a match to TRBD2. Germline-derived CDR1 and CDR2 are SGHRS and YFSETQ. Trimming at V came to 2 bases and at J to 0 bases, leaving 6 bases not matched to a gene. The CDR3 is 16 residues long. This chain's CDR3 is CASSFLAGATSYEQYF. CDR3 bases: TGCGCCAGCAGCTTTTTAGCGGGGGCGACCTCCTACGAGCAGTACTTC.

Only one count was recorded for this clonotype. The chain's CDR3 is CAERGQGAGYTF. In DNA, the CDR3 is TGTGCCGAGAGAGGACAGGGCGCTGGCTACACCTTC. The V call is TRBV6-4, the J call TRBJ1-2; 8 positions agree with TRBD1. Per the germline V gene, CDR1 is MRHNA and CDR2 is SNTAGT. V trimming: 11 bases; J trimming: 7 bases; junction bases outside the gene matches: 9. The CDR3 loop spans 12 amino acids.